This is a list of T cell receptor beta chains from one sample in a study of vaccination effects on CD4 cells after COVID-19. No antigen is known for these receptors. Profiling relied on immunoSEQ multiplex PCR, and the TCRdb table lists in-frame clones only, not all of them. Found here are about 66,000 clones, roughly 79% of them singletons; the top ten hold about 0.86%. Sequencing was performed on CD4+ T cells from PBMCs cultured with HCoV-OC43 spike peptides, taken after COVID-19 vaccination. The source of these receptors is a human donor who received a COVID-19 vaccine. CDR3s include the opening cysteine and the closing phenylalanine or tryptophan. D genes are given only for firm matches. A clone size is listed for some rows: how often the clone was seen (once, few, many), or a class if it is expanded.

CDR3 length,J gene,V gene,D gene,clone size,CDR3 protein,CDR3 DNA
16,TRBJ2-3,TRBV9,.,once,CASSPRVTSLTDTQYF,TGTGCCAGCAGCCCACGGGTCACTAGCCTCACAGATACGCAGTATTTT
16,TRBJ1-1,TRBV7-2,TRBD1,.,CASSLEGQLPNTEAFF,TGTGCCAGCAGCTTAGAGGGACAGCTCCCGAACACTGAAGCTTTCTTT
12,TRBJ1-2,TRBV28,.,.,CASSSQGYGYTF,TGTGCCAGCAGTTCCCAGGGCTATGGCTACACCTTC
14,TRBJ2-5,TRBV6-4,TRBD2,.,CASSPAGGQETQYF,TGTGCCAGCAGTCCAGCGGGGGGACAAGAGACCCAGTACTTC
15,TRBJ2-3,TRBV2,.,.,CASSGEGGPTDTQYF,TGTGCCAGCAGTGGTGAGGGGGGGCCCACAGATACGCAGTATTTT
16,TRBJ1-5,TRBV12-5,.,.,CASGLVLGLGDQPQHF,TGTGCTAGTGGTTTGGTACTGGGGCTGGGGGATCAGCCCCAGCATTTT
13,TRBJ2-5,TRBV18,.,once,CASSPGLRETQYF,TGTGCCAGCTCACCAGGCCTCCGGGAGACCCAGTACTTC
14,TRBJ1-2,TRBV27,.,.,CASSLSTGSWGYTF,TGTGCCAGCAGTTTATCGACGGGATCGTGGGGCTACACCTTC
14,TRBJ2-2,TRBV19,TRBD2,.,CASRGLVVAGELFF,TGTGCCAGTAGGGGACTAGTTGTCGCCGGGGAGCTGTTTTTT
13,TRBJ1-5,TRBV3-1/TRBV3-2,.,.,CASSHLGAWPQHF,TGTGCCAGCAGCCATCTTGGTGCATGGCCCCAGCATTTT
15,TRBJ2-6,TRBV5-1,TRBD1,.,CASSATGAGANVLTF,TGCGCCAGCAGCGCTACAGGGGCCGGGGCCAACGTCCTGACTTTC
12,TRBJ1-2,TRBV28,.,.,CASTSNPSGPAF,TGTGCCAGCACGTCGAATCCTAGTGGGCCAGCCTTC
16,TRBJ1-1,TRBV7-2,.,once,CASSSQGAQTMAEAFF,TGTGCCAGCAGCTCCCAGGGTGCCCAAACAATGGCTGAAGCTTTCTTT
13,TRBJ1-2,TRBV6-5,TRBD1,few,CASRLDRNYGYTF,TGTGCCAGCAGATTGGACAGGAACTATGGCTACACCTTC
15,TRBJ1-6,TRBV19,.,once,CASRGTVSYNSPLHF,TGTGCCAGTAGGGGGACGGTCTCCTATAATTCACCCCTCCACTTT
14,TRBJ1-6,TRBV6-4,.,.,CASSETRGNSPLHF,TGTGCCAGCAGTGAGACACGGGGGAATTCACCCCTCCACTTT